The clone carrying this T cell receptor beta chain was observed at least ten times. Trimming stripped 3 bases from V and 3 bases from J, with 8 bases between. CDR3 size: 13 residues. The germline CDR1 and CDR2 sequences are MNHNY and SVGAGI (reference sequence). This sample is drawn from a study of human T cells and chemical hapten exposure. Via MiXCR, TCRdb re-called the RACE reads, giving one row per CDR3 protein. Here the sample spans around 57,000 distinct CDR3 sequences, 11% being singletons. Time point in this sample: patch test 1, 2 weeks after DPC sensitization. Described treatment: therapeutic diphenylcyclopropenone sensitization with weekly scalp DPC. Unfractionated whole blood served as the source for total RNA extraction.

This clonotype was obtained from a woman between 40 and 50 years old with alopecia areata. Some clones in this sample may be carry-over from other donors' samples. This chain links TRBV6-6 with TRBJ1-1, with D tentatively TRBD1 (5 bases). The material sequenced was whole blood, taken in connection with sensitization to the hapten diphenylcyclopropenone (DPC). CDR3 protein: CASSYQGDTEAFF. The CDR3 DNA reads TGTGCCAGCAGTTATCAGGGCGACACTGAAGCTTTCTTT.